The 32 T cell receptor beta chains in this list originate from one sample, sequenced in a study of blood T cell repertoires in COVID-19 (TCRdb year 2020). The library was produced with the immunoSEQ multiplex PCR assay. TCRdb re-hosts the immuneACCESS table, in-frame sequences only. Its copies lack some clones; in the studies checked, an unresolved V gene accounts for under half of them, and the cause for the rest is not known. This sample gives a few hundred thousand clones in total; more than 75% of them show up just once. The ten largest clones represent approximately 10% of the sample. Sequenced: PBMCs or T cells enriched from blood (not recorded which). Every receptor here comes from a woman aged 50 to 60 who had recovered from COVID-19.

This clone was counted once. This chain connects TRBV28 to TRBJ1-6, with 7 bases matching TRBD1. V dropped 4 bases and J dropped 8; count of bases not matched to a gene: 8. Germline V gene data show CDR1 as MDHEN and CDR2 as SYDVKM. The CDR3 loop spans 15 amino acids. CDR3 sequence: CASSSMTGSDSPLHF. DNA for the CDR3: TGTGCCAGCAGTTCTATGACAGGGAGCGATTCACCCCTCCACTTT.

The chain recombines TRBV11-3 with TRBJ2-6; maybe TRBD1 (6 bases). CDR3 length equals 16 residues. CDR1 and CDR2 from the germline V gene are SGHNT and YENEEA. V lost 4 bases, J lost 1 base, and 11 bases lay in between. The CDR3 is CASSSTGQSGANVLTF. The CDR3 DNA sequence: TGTGCCAGCAGCTCGACAGGACAGTCTGGGGCCAACGTCCTGACTTTC.

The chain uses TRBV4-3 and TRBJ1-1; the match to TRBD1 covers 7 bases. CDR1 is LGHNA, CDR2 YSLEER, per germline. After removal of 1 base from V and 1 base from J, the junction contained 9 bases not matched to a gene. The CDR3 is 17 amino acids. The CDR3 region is CASSQASSGQSNTEAFF. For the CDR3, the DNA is TGCGCCAGCAGCCAAGCATCTTCGGGACAGTCGAACACTGAAGCTTTCTTT.

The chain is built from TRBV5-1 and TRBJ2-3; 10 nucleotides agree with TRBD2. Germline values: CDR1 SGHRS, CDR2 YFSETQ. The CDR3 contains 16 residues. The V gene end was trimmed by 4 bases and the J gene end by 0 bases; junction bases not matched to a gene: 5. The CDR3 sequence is CASSDLAGGSTDTQYF. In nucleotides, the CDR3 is TGCGCCAGCAGCGACTTAGCGGGGGGAAGCACAGATACGCAGTATTTT.

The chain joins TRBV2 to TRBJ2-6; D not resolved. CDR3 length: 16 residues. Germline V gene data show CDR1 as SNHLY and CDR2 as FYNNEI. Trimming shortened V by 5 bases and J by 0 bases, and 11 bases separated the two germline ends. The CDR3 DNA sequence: TGTGCCAGCAGTTGGGCCAAGAGCTCTGGGGCCAACGTCCTGACTTTC. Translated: CASSWAKSSGANVLTF. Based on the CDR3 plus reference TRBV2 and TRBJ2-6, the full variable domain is EPEVTQTPSHQVTQMGQEVILRCVPISNHLYFYWYRQILGQKVEFLVSFYNNEISEKSEIFDDQFSVERPDGSNFTLKIRSTKLEDSAMYFCASSWAKSSGANVLTFGAGSRLTVL.

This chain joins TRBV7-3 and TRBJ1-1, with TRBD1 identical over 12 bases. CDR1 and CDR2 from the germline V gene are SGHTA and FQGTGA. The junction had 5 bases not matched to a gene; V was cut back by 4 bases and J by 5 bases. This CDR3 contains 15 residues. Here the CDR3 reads CASSSGQGARTEAFF. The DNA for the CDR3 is TGTGCCAGCAGCTCGGGACAGGGGGCGCGGACTGAAGCTTTCTTT.

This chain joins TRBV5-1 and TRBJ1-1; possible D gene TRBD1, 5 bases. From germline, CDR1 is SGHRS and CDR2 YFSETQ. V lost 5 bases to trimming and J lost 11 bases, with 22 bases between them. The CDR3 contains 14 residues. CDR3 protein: CASSPGTEGVVAFF. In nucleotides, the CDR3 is TGCGCCAGCAGTCCCGGGACTGAAGGGGTAGTCGCTTTCTTT.

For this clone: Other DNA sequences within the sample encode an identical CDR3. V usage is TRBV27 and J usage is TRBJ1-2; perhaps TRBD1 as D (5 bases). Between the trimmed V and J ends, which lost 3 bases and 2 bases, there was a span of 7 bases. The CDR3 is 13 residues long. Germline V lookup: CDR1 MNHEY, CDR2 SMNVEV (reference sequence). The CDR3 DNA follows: TGTGCCAGCAGTTTTGGGGGGAACTATGGCTACACCTTC. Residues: CASSFGGNYGYTF.

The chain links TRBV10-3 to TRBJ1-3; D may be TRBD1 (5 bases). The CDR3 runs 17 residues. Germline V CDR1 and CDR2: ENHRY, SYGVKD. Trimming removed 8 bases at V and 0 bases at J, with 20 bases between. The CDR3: CAILNPPGTPSGNTIYF. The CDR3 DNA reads TGTGCCATCCTGAATCCCCCAGGGACTCCCTCTGGAAACACCATATATTTT.

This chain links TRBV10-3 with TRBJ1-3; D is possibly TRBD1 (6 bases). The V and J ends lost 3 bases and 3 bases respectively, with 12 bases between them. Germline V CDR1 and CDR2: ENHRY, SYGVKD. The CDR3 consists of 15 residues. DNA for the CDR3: TGTGCCATCAGTGATCCGGACAGCCGTGGAAACACCATATATTTT. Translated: CAISDPDSRGNTIYF.

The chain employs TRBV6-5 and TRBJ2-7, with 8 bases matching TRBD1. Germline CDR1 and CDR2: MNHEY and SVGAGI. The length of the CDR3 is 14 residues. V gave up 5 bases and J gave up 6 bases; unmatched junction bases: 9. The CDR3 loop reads CASSLDRGRVEQYF. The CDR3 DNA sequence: TGTGCCAGCAGTCTCGACAGGGGCAGGGTCGAGCAGTACTTC.

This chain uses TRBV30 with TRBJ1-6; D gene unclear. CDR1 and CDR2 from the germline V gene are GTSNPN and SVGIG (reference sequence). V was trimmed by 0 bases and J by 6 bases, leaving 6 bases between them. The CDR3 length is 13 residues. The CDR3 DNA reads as TGTGCCTGGAGTGTGGCCCTTAATTCACCCCTCCACTTT. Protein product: CAWSVALNSPLHF. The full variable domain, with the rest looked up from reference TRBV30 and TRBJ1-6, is SQTIHQWPATLVQPVGSPLSLECTVEGTSNPNLYWYRQAAGRGLQLLFYSVGIGQISSEVPQNLSASRPQDRQFILSSKKLLLSDSGFYLCAWSVALNSPLHFGNGTRLTVT.

The DNA for the CDR3 is TGTGCCAGCAGTGAAGCGCCGGGTATGCTTGGCTACACCTTC. This sequence encodes CASSEAPGMLGYTF. The V call is TRBV2, the J call TRBJ1-2, with D hard to call. V was pared by 0 bases and J by 7 bases, with 12 bases between. The length of the CDR3 is 14 residues. The V gene's germline CDR1 is SNHLY and CDR2 FYNNEI. The variable domain in full, completed from reference TRBV2 and TRBJ1-2, reads EPEVTQTPSHQVTQMGQEVILRCVPISNHLYFYWYRQILGQKVEFLVSFYNNEISEKSEIFDDQFSVERPDGSNFTLKIRSTKLEDSAMYFCASSEAPGMLGYTFGSGTRLTVV.

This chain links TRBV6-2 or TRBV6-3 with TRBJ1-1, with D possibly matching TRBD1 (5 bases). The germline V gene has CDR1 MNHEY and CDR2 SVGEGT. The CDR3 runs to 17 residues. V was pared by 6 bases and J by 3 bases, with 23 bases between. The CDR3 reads CASSGLSGRVADTEAFF. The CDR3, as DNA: TGTGCCAGCAGCGGCCTTTCGGGGCGAGTAGCGGACACTGAAGCTTTCTTT.

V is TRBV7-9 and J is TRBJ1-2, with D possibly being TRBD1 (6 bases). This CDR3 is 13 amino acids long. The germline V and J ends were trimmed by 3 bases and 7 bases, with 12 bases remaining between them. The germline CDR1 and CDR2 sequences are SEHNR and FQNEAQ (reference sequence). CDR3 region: CASSLGGLCGYTF. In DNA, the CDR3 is TGTGCCAGCAGCTTGGGGGGGCTATGTGGCTACACCTTC.

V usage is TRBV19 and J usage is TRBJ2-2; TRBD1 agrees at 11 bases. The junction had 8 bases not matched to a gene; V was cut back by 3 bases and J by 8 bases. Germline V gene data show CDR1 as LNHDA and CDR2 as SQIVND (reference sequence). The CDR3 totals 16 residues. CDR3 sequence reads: CASSIHGQGAGGELFF. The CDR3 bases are TGTGCCAGTAGTATCCATGGACAGGGGGCAGGAGGGGAGCTGTTTTTT.

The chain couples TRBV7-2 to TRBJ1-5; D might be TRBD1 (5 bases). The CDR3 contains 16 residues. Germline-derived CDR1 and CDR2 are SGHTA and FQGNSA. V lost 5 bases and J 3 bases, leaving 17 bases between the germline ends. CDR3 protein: CASSLVGGSINQPQHF. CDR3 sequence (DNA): TGTGCCAGCAGCCTAGTCGGGGGGTCGATCAATCAGCCCCAGCATTTT.

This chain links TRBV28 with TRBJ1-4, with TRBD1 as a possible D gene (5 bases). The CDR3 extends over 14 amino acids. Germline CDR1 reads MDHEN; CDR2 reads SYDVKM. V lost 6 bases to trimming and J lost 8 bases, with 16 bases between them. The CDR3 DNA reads TGTGCCAGCAGGACACAGGCCCAACCCGAAAAACTGTTTTTT. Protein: CASRTQAQPEKLFF.

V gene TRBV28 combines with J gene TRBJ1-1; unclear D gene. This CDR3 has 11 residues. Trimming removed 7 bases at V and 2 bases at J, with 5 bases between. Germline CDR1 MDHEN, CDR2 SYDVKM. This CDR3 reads CASNRNTEAFF. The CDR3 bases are TGTGCCAGCAATAGAAACACTGAAGCTTTCTTT.

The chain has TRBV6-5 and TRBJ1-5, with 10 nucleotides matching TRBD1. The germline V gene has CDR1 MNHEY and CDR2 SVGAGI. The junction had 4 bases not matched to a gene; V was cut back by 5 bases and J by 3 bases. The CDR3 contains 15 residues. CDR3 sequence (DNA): TGTGCCAGCAGTACCCGACAGGGGGCCAATCAGCCCCAGCATTTT. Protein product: CASSTRQGANQPQHF.

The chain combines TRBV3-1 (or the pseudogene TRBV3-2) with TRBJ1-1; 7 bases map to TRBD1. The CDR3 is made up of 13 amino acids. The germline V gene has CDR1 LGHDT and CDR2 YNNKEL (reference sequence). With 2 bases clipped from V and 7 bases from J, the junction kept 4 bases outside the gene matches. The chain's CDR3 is CASSQLQGNEAFF. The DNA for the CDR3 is TGTGCCAGCAGCCAACTACAGGGGAATGAAGCTTTCTTT.

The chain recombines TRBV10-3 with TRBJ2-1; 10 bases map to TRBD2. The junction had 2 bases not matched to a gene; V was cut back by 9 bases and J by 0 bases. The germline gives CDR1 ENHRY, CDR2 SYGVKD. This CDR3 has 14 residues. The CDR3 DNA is TGTGCCATGAGCGGGGGGGACTCCTACAATGAGCAGTTCTTC. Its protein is CAMSGGDSYNEQFF.

The CDR3, as DNA: TGTGCCAGCAGTTTAATGACAGGGGGCTTATCACCCCTCCACTTT. Translating it yields CASSLMTGGLSPLHF. The chain links TRBV27 to TRBJ1-6, with TRBD1 identical over 10 bases. Germline V gene lookup returns CDR1 MNHEY and CDR2 SMNVEV (reference sequence). This CDR3 contains 15 residues. The V segment lost 2 bases and the J segment 10 bases; nucleotides outside the gene matches: 5.

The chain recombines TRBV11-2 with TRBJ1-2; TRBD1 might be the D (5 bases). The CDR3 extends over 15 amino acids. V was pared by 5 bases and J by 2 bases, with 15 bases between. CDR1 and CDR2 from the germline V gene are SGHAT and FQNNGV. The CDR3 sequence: CASSLDRFDNYGYTF. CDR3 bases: TGTGCCAGCAGCCTCGACAGATTTGACAACTATGGCTACACCTTC.

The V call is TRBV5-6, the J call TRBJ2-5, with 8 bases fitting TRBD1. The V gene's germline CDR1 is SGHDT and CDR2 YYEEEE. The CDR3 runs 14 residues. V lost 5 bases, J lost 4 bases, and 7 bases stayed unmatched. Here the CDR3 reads CASSWTGSRETQYF. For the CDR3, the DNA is TGTGCCAGCAGTTGGACAGGGTCACGAGAGACCCAGTACTTC.

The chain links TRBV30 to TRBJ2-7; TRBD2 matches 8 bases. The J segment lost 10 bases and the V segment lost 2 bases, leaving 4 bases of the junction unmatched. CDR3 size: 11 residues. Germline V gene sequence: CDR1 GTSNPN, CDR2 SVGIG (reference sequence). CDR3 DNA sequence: TGTGCCTGGAGTCGGGAGGGCGAACAGTACTTC. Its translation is CAWSREGEQYF.

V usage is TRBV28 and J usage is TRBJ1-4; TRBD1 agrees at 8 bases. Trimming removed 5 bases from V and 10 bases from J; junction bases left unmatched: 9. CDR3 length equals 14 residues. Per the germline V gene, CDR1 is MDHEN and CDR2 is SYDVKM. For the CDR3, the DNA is TGTGCCAGCAGTGAACAGGGGGGTTCAGGAAAACTGTTTTTT. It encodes CASSEQGGSGKLFF.

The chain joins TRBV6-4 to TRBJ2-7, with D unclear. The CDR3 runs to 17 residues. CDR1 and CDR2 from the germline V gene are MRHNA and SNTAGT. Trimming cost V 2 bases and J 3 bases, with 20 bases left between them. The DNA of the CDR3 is TGTGCCAGCAGTGACACGACTGACTTCCGAGAAAACTACGAGCAGTACTTC. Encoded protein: CASSDTTDFRENYEQYF.

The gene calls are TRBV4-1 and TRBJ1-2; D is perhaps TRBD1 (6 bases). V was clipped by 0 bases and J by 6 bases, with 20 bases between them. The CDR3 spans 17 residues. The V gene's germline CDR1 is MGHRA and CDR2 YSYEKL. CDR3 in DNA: TGCGCCAGCAGCCAAGATTGGGTGCAGGGGCAATCACATGGCTACACCTTC. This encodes CASSQDWVQGQSHGYTF.

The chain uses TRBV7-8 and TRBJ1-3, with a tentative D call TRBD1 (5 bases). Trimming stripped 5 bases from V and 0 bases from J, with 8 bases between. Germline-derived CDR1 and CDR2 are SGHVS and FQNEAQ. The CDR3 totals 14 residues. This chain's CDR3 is CASSTRDSGNTIYF. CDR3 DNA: TGTGCCAGCAGCACCAGGGACTCTGGAAACACCATATATTTT. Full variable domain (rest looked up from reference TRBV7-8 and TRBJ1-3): GAGVSQSPRYKVAKRGQDVALRCDPISGHVSLFWYQQALGQGPEFLTYFQNEAQLDKSGLPSDRFFAERPEGSVSTLKIQRTQQEDSAVYLCASSTRDSGNTIYFGEGSWLTVV.

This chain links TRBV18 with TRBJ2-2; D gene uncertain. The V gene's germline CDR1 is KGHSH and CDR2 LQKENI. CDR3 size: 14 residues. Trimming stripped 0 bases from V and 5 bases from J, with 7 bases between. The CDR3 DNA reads TGTGCCAGCTCACCACCGGGCCGGACCGGGGAGCTGTTTTTT. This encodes CASSPPGRTGELFF.

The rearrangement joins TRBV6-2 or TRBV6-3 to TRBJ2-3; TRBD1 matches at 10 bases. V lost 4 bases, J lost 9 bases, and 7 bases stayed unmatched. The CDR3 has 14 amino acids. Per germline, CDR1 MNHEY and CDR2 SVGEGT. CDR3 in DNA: TGTGCCAGCAGTTCCCCCGGGACAGGGGACACGCAGTATTTT. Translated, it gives CASSSPGTGDTQYF.